This section outlines one T cell receptor (beta chain) sequence together with its context. The V segment lost 4 bases and the J segment 3 bases; nucleotides outside the gene matches: 8. The CDR3 loop spans 16 amino acids. Germline lookup yields CDR1 LGHDT and CDR2 YNNKEL (reference sequence). These data originate in a study of blood T cell repertoires in COVID-19. The wider study: The samples span acute and convalescent COVID-19 from the United States, Italy and Spain. T cells, B-cell-depleted T cells, or PBMCs supplied cDNA or gDNA.

It was during active infection that Seattle patients were enrolled and then longitudinally followed. Original processing methods: It was from reference gene primer amplification that nucleated cell counts were estimated. Sequencing was performed with immunoSEQ multiplex PCR; in TCRdb, only in-frame clones are kept and a portion is missing. V, J and clone size are taken as reported in that table, and D and trimming were inferred from the DNA itself. The data hold about 180,000 clones, with 80% to 85% observed a single time. The TCR sequence derives from a woman of 80 years or more with COVID-19, enrolled during active disease. Sequenced input: peripheral blood. V and J are TRBV3-1 (or the pseudogene TRBV3-2) and TRBJ2-3; 9 nucleotides agree with TRBD1. CDR3 DNA: TGTGCCAGCAGCCCTAGGACAGGGGTAAGGACAGATACGCAGTATTTT. Encoded protein: CASSPRTGVRTDTQYF.